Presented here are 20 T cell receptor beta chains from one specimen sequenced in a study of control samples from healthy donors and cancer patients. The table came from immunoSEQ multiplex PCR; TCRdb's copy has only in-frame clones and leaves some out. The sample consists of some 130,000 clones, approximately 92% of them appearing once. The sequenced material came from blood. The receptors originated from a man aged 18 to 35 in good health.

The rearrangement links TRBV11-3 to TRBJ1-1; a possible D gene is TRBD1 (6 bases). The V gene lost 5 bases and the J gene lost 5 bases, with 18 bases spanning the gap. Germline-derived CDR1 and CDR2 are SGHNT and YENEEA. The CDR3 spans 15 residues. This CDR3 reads CASSPWRTEITEAFF. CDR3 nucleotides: TGTGCCAGCAGCCCGTGGCGGACAGAGATAACTGAAGCTTTCTTT.

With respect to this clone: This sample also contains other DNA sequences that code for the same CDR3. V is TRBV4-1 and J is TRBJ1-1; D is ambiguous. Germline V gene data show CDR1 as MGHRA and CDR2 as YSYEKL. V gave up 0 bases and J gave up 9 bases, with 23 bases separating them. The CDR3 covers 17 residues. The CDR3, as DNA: TGCGCCAGCAGCCAAGAGAGATCCGGAGGTAGGCTGGGGAAAGCTTTCTTT. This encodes CASSQERSGGRLGKAFF.

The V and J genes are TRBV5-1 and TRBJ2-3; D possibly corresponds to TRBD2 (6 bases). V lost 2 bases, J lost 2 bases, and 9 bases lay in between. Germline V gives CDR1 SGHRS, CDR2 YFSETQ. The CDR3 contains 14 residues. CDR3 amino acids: CASSLSGDTDTQYF. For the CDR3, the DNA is TGCGCCAGCAGCTTATCGGGGGACACAGATACGCAGTATTTT.

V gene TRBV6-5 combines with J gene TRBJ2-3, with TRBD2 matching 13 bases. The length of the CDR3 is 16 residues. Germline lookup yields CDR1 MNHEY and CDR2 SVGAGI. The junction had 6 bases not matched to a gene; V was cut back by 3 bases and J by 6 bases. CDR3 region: CASSYELAGGPDTQYF. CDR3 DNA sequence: TGTGCCAGCAGTTATGAACTAGCGGGGGGGCCCGATACGCAGTATTTT.

CDR3 bases: TGTGCCAGCAGTGAGAGGACAGGGGGTTCCTTCTTCGCCTACGAGCAGTACTTC. This gives the protein CASSERTGGSFFAYEQYF. The chain has TRBV6-1 and TRBJ2-7, with 10 bases aligning to TRBD1. CDR3 size: 18 residues. Looked up from germline, CDR1 is MNHNS and CDR2 is SASEGT. The ends lost 3 bases at V and 2 bases at J; junction bases unmatched: 13.

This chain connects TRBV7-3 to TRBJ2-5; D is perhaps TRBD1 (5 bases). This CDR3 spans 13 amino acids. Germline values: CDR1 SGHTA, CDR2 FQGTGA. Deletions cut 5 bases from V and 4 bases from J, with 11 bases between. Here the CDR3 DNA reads TGTGCCAGCAGCGTAAATAGGGGAGAGACCCAGTACTTC. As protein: CASSVNRGETQYF.

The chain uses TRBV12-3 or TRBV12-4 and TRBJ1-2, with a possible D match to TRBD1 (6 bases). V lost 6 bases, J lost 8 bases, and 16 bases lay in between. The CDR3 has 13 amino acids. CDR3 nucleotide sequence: TGTGCCAGCAGCCCTACCAGGGGCGGCGGCTACACCTTC. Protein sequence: CASSPTRGGGYTF.

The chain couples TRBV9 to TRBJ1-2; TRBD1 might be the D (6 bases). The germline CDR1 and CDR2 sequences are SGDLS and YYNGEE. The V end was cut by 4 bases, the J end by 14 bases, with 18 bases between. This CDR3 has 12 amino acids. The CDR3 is CASSLEGGLRTF. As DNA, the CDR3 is TGTGCCAGCAGCCTAGAAGGGGGATTAAGGACCTTC.

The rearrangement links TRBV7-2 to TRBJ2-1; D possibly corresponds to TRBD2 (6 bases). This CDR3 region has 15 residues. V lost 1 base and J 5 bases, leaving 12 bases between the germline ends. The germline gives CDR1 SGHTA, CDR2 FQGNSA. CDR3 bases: TGTGCCAGCAGCTTAGACGGGGGATGGCACAATGAGCAGTTCTTC. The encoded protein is CASSLDGGWHNEQFF. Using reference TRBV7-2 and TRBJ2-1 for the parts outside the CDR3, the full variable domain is GAGVSQSPSNKVTEKGKDVELRCDPISGHTALYWYRQSLGQGLEFLIYFQGNSAPDKSGLPSDRFSAERTGGSVSTLTIQRTQQEDSAVYLCASSLDGGWHNEQFFGPGTRLTVL.

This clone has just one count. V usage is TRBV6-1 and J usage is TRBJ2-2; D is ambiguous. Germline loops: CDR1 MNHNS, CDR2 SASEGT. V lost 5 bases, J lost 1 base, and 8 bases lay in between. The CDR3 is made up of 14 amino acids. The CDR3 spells CASSRARNTGELFF. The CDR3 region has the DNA TGTGCCAGCAGTAGGGCCAGGAACACCGGGGAGCTGTTTTTT.

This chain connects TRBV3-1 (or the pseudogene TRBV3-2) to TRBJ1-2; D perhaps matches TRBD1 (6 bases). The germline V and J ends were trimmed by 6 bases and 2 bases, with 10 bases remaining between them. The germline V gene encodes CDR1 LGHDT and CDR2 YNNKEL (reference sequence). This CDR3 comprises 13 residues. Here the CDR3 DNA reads TGTGCCAGCAGTTACAGGGAGAACTATGGCTACACCTTC. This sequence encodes CASSYRENYGYTF.

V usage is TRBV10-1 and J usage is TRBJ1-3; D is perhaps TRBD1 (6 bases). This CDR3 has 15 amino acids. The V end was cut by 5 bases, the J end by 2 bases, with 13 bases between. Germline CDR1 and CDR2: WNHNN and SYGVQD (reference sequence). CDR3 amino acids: CASSPGGPAGNTIYF. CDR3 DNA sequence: TGCGCCAGCAGTCCGGGGGGGCCGGCTGGAAACACCATATATTTT.

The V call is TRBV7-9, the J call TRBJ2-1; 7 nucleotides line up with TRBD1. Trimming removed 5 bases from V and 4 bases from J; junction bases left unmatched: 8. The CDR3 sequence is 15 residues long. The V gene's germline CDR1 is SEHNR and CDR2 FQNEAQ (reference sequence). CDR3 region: CASSPTGQLYNEQFF. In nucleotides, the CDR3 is TGTGCCAGCAGCCCTACGGGACAGCTTTACAATGAGCAGTTCTTC.

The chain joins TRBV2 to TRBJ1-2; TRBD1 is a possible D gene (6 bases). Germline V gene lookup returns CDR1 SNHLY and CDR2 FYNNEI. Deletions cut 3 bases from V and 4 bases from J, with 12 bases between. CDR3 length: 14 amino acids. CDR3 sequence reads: CASSEDSGIYGYTF. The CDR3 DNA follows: TGTGCCAGCAGTGAGGACAGTGGGATCTATGGCTACACCTTC.

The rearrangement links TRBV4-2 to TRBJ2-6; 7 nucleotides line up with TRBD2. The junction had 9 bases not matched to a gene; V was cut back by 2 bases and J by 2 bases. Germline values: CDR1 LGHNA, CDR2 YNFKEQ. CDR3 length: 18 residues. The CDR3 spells CASSQQQRGGAGANVLTF. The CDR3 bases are TGTGCCAGCAGCCAACAACAGCGGGGCGGGGCTGGGGCCAACGTCCTGACTTTC.

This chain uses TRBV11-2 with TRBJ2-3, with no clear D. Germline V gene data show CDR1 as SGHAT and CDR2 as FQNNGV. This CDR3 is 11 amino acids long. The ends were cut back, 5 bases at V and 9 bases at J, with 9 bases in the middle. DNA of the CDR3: TGTGCCAGCAGCCCGAGCCAAACGCAGTATTTT. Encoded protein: CASSPSQTQYF. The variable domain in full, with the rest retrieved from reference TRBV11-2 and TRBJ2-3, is EAGVAQSPRYKIIEKRQSVAFWCNPISGHATLYWYQQILGQGPKLLIQFQNNGVVDDSQLPKDRFSAERLKGVDSTLKIQPAKLEDSAVYLCASSPSQTQYFGPGTRLTVL.

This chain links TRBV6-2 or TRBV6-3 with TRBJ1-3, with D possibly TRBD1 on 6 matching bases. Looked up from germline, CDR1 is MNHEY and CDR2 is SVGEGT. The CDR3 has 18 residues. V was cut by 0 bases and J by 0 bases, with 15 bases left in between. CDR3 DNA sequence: TGTGCCAGCAGTTACTCTTCCCGCAGGGGCTTCTCTGGAAACACCATATATTTT. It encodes CASSYSSRRGFSGNTIYF.

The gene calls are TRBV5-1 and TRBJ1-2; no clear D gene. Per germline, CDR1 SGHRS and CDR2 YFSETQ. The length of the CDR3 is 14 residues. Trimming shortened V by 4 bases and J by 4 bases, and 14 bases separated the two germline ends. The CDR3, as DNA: TGCGCCAGCAGCCTGGGAAGACTCCCCTATGGCTACACCTTC. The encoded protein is CASSLGRLPYGYTF.

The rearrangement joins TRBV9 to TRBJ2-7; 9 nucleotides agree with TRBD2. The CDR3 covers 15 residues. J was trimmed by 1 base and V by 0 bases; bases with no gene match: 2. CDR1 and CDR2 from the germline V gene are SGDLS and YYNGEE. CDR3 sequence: CASSVGTSVSYEQYF. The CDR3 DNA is TGTGCCAGCAGCGTAGGGACTAGCGTATCCTACGAGCAGTACTTC.

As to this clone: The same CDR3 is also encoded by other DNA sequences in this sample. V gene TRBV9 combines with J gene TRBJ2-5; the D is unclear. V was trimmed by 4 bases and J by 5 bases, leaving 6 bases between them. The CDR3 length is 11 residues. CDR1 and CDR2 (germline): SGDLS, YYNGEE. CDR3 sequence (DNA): TGTGCCAGCAGCCGTGGGGAGACCCAGTACTTC. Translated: CASSRGETQYF.